The 9 T cell receptor beta chains below were found in one sample sequenced in a study of brain T cells in children with intractable seizures. TCRdb's copy holds only in-frame clones and misses some; the assay was immunoSEQ multiplex PCR. Here the sample spans more than 40,000 clones, 80% to 95% being singletons. Sequenced material: peripheral blood, taken at surgery. The receptors were sampled from a girl aged 2 to 10 with tuberous sclerosis and intractable seizures.

The V gene is TRBV2, the J gene TRBJ2-5, with TRBD1 matching 10 bases. The CDR3 length is 15 residues. V lost 6 bases to trimming and J lost 5 bases; unmatched junction nucleotides: 9. Germline CDR1 SNHLY, CDR2 FYNNEI. CDR3 in DNA: TGTGCCAGCAGAAGACAGGGGGCTGATGTGGAGACCCAGTACTTC. This sequence encodes CASRRQGADVETQYF.

V gene TRBV19 combines with J gene TRBJ1-2; D perhaps matches TRBD1 (6 bases). This CDR3 comprises 14 residues. The germline V gene encodes CDR1 LNHDA and CDR2 SQIVND (reference sequence). Trimming stripped 4 bases from V and 4 bases from J, with 13 bases between. The CDR3 region has the DNA TGTGCCAGTAGTACTCAGGGGACAAGCTATGGCTACACCTTC. Amino acid sequence: CASSTQGTSYGYTF.

The chain couples TRBV5-6 to TRBJ2-3; D is perhaps TRBD1 or TRBD2 (5 bases each). The CDR3 extends over 12 amino acids. Germline V lookup: CDR1 SGHDT, CDR2 YYEEEE. With 9 bases removed from V and 0 bases from J, the gap between germline ends came to 8 bases. The CDR3 DNA is TGTGCCACGGGACGGAGCACAGATACGCAGTATTTT. Translating it yields CATGRSTDTQYF.

This chain links TRBV2 with TRBJ2-7; 8 nucleotides line up with TRBD1. V shed 7 bases and J 0 bases; nucleotides not matched to a gene: 8. The CDR3 is 15 amino acids. Germline CDR1 reads SNHLY; CDR2 reads FYNNEI. The CDR3, as DNA: TGTGCCAGCACCATGACAGGGGTTTTCTCCTACGAGCAGTACTTC. Translated: CASTMTGVFSYEQYF.

The V gene is TRBV9, the J gene TRBJ1-6; TRBD1 aligns across 10 bases. Trimming cost V 0 bases and J 8 bases; bases outside gene matches: 5. This CDR3 comprises 16 residues. Germline V CDR1 and CDR2: SGDLS, YYNGEE. For the CDR3, the DNA is TGTGCCAGCAGCGTAGGACAGGGGGCTGGTTATTCACCCCTCCACTTT. Translated, it gives CASSVGQGAGYSPLHF.

The chain carries TRBV4-1 and TRBJ2-7, with 8 bases that match TRBD1. Unmatched junction bases numbered 3, after V lost 1 base and J lost 4 bases. Per germline, CDR1 MGHRA and CDR2 YSYEKL. The CDR3 covers 14 residues. CDR3 amino acids: CASSQGQGTYEQYV. DNA for the CDR3: TGCGCCAGCAGCCAAGGACAGGGGACTTACGAGCAGTACGTC.

The chain carries TRBV7-2 and TRBJ1-1, with a tentative D call TRBD1 (5 bases). CDR1 is SGHTA and CDR2 is FQGNSA in the germline V gene. Trimming shortened V by 5 bases and J by 1 base, and 11 bases separated the two germline ends. This CDR3 has 14 amino acids. CDR3 sequence reads: CASSQGAENTEAFF. The CDR3 DNA is TGTGCCAGCAGCCAGGGCGCGGAGAACACTGAAGCTTTCTTT.

This clone is labeled medium-sized. The chain recombines TRBV28 with TRBJ2-1; D is uncertain. V lost 2 bases and J 0 bases, leaving 8 bases between the germline ends. CDR1 is MDHEN, CDR2 SYDVKM, per germline. The CDR3 length is 15 residues. Here the CDR3 reads CASSLRILSYNEQFF. The CDR3, as DNA: TGTGCCAGCAGTTTAAGAATCCTCTCCTACAATGAGCAGTTCTTC.

The rearrangement joins TRBV4-1 to TRBJ1-5; D possibly corresponds to TRBD1 (6 bases). The V and J ends lost 0 bases and 7 bases respectively, with 16 bases between them. The germline V gene has CDR1 MGHRA and CDR2 YSYEKL. The CDR3 totals 16 residues. The CDR3 loop is CASSQESPGDWQPQHF. The CDR3 nucleotides are TGCGCCAGCAGCCAAGAGTCTCCAGGGGATTGGCAGCCCCAGCATTTT.